The 9 T cell receptor beta chains below come from one sample, sequenced in a study of T-cell memory formation after mild COVID-19. TCRdb re-called the 5' RACE reads through MiXCR, storing one row per CDR3 protein. The sample has 500,000 to 550,000 distinct CDR3 sequences; about a fifth are singletons. Material: PBMCs or a T cell subset sorted from them (not recorded which). These receptors were obtained from an adult woman who had mild COVID-19 (a few samples of this study predate the infection). Cell type and time point are not known.

The chain recombines TRBV7-8 with TRBJ2-7, with TRBD1 matching over 7 bases. The CDR3 covers 15 residues. V dropped 4 bases and J dropped 0; count of bases not matched to a gene: 6. Germline V lookup: CDR1 SGHVS, CDR2 FQNEAQ. The CDR3 here is CASSWDRRSSYEQYF. The DNA for the CDR3 is TGTGCCAGCAGCTGGGACAGAAGAAGCTCCTACGAGCAGTACTTC. The variable domain in full, with the rest retrieved from reference TRBV7-8 and TRBJ2-7, is GAGVSQSPRYKVAKRGQDVALRCDPISGHVSLFWYQQALGQGPEFLTYFQNEAQLDKSGLPSDRFFAERPEGSVSTLKIQRTQQEDSAVYLCASSWDRRSSYEQYFGPGTRLTVT.

V and J are TRBV29-1 and TRBJ2-1, with D unclear. Looked up from germline, CDR1 is SQVTM and CDR2 is ANQGSEA. V dropped 3 bases and J dropped 6 bases, with 12 bases sitting between them. The CDR3 spans 13 residues. CDR3 sequence (DNA): TGCAGCGTTGATTACGAAGGGCTCAATGAGCAGTTCTTC. Protein: CSVDYEGLNEQFF.

This clonotype was observed a handful of times. The rearrangement joins TRBV30 to TRBJ2-1, with TRBD2 as a possible D gene (5 bases). V gave up 0 bases and J gave up 15 bases, with 21 bases separating them. This CDR3 is 14 amino acids long. The germline V gene encodes CDR1 GTSNPN and CDR2 SVGIG (reference sequence). For the CDR3, the DNA is TGTGCCTGGAGTGTACTAAGAGGGAGTGGGAATATGTTCTTC. Its translation: CAWSVLRGSGNMFF. The entire variable domain, with the rest obtained from reference TRBV30 and TRBJ2-1, is as follows: SQTIHQWPATLVQPVGSPLSLECTVEGTSNPNLYWYRQAAGRGLQLLFYSVGIGQISSEVPQNLSASRPQDRQFILSSKKLLLSDSGFYLCAWSVLRGSGNMFFGPGTRLTVL.

This clonotype showed up just a few times. The chain employs TRBV6-5 and TRBJ1-6; D call uncertain. Per germline, CDR1 MNHEY and CDR2 SVGAGI. Deletions cut 6 bases from V and 7 bases from J, with 10 bases between. This CDR3 region has 13 residues. CDR3 sequence reads: CASSPDYNSPLHF. The CDR3 coding sequence is TGTGCCAGCAGCCCCGACTACAATTCACCCCTCCACTTT.

This clonotype was seen a handful of times. This sequence joins TRBV21-1 and TRBJ1-5. TRBV21-1 is noted as a pseudogene. CDR3 length: 13 amino acids. The CDR3 region is CASSNQGNQPQHF. As DNA, the CDR3 is TGTGCCAGCAGCAACCAGGGCAATCAGCCCCAGCATTTT.

The chain links TRBV7-9 to TRBJ2-7; the D is unclear. V was clipped by 11 bases and J by 3 bases, with 17 bases between them. Germline CDR1 reads SEHNR; CDR2 reads FQNEAQ (reference sequence). The CDR3 is made up of 13 amino acids. In DNA form, the CDR3 reads TGTGCCTCCTCAGGTTCCGACCACTACGAGCAGTACTTC. Residues: CASSGSDHYEQYF. The whole variable domain, filled in from reference TRBV7-9 and TRBJ2-7, reads DTGVSQNPRHKITKRGQNVTFRCDPISEHNRLYWYRQTLGQGPEFLTYFQNEAQLEKSRLLSDRFSAERPKGSFSTLEIQRTEQGDSAMYLCASSGSDHYEQYFGPGTRLTVT.

V gene TRBV7-9 combines with J gene TRBJ1-2; weak D call: TRBD1 (6 bases). The CDR3 runs to 16 residues. Per germline, CDR1 SEHNR and CDR2 FQNEAQ (reference sequence). The ends were cut back, 1 base at V and 2 bases at J, with 14 bases in the middle. The CDR3 loop reads CASSLVTGRINYGYTF. Here the CDR3 DNA reads TGTGCCAGCAGCTTAGTGACAGGAAGGATCAACTATGGCTACACCTTC.

J is TRBJ2-5 and V is TRBV7-7; TRBD2 matches at 9 bases. The J segment lost 4 bases and the V segment lost 6 bases, leaving 3 bases of the junction unmatched. The CDR3 sequence is 13 residues long. The germline V gene has CDR1 SSHAT and CDR2 FNYEAQ (reference sequence). This chain's CDR3 is CASRNSGGETQYF. DNA of the CDR3: TGTGCCAGCAGAAATAGCGGGGGAGAGACCCAGTACTTC.

This clonotype was counted between two and nine times. This rearrangement joins TRBV15 to TRBJ2-4; 10 nucleotides agree with TRBD2. Germline CDR1 is LNHNV and CDR2 is YYDKDF (reference sequence). The CDR3 is made up of 16 amino acids. V dropped 0 bases and J dropped 6; count of bases not matched to a gene: 5. The CDR3 DNA sequence: TGTGCCACCAGCAGAGATGAACAGCGGGGGGGAAACATTCAGTACTTC. Protein product: CATSRDEQRGGNIQYF. Combining the CDR3 with reference TRBV15 and TRBJ2-4 gives the whole variable domain DAMVIQNPRYQVTQFGKPVTLSCSQTLNHNVMYWYQQKSSQAPKLLFHYYDKDFNNEADTPDNFQSRRPNTSFCFLDIRSPGLGDTAMYLCATSRDEQRGGNIQYFGAGTRLSVL.